This TCR beta chain was sequenced in a study of shared clonotypes between healthy human individuals. General study results and limits: Among a few donors, roughly 5.4% of naive CD4 clonotypes were found in common. Rarefaction gave evidence that sorted-subset sequencing remained incomplete despite large depth.

As regards this clone: Its target is unknown.

This table comes from immunoSEQ multiplex PCR, and its TCRdb copy is limited to in-frame clones, with some not included. The data show roughly 1.4 million clones, with approximately 98.5% seen just once and 0.36% held by the top ten. CDR3 size: 14 residues. Germline V lookup: CDR1 SGHDN, CDR2 FVKESK. Unmatched junction bases numbered 7, after V lost 3 bases and J lost 5 bases. The V gene is TRBV14, the J gene TRBJ2-7; 7 positions match TRBD2. What was sequenced was naive CD4+ T cells sorted from blood. Subset in this sample: CD45RA+ positively selected. The TCR sequence derives from a man in his thirties or forties in good health. The CDR3 coding sequence is TGTGCCAGCAGCCATGGCGGGAGAATCGACGAGCAGTACTTC. It encodes CASSHGGRIDEQYF. The full variable domain, with the rest looked up from reference TRBV14 and TRBJ2-7, is EAGVTQFPSHSVIEKGQTVTLRCDPISGHDNLYWYRRVMGKEIKFLLHFVKESKQDESGMPNNRFLAERTGGTYSTLKVQPAELEDSGVYFCASSHGGRIDEQYFGPGTRLTVT.